The subject of this entry is one TCR beta chain. The PCR had 60 Vbeta and 13 Jbeta primers. Assay used: immunoSEQ multiplex PCR; TCRdb lists only in-frame clones, some missing. The sample includes 170,000 or so clones, around 75% of them seen just once. This CDR3 has 17 residues. Per germline, CDR1 MNHNS and CDR2 SASEGT. Trimming stripped 3 bases from V and 4 bases from J, with 21 bases between. Donors had nominal health at sampling but likely had unrecorded immune exposures. This specimen belongs to a study of cytomegalovirus exposure and HLA in healthy donors. V is TRBV6-1 and J is TRBJ1-2; no definite D call. Sequenced sample: PBMCs. The clonotype comes from a male donor in good health and CMV-seronegative. CDR3 in amino acids: CASSEGDPYTSIYGYTF. The CDR3 nucleotides read TGTGCCAGCAGTGAGGGAGACCCTTATACCTCGATCTATGGCTACACCTTC.